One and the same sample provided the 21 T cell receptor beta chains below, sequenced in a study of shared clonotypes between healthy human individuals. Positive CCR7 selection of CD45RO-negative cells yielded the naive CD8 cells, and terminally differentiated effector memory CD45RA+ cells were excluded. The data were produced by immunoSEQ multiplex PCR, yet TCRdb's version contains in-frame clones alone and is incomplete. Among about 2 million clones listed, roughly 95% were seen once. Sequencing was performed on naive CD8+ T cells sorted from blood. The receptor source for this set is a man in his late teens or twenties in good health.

CDR3 amino acids: CASSSERDSSGNTIYF. CDR3 nucleotide sequence: TGCGCCAGCAGCTCCGAGCGGGACAGCTCTGGAAACACCATATATTTT. J is TRBJ1-3 and V is TRBV4-1, with 7 bases identical to TRBD1. CDR1 is MGHRA, CDR2 YSYEKL, per germline. This CDR3 has 16 residues. V shed 5 bases, J shed 0 bases, and the junction held 7 bases outside the gene matches.

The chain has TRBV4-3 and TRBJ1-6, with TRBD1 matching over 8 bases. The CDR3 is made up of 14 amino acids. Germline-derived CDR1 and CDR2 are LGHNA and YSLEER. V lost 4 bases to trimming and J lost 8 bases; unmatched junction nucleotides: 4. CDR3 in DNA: TGCGCCAGCAGCCCTGGACAGGGTGATTCACCCCTCCACTTT. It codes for CASSPGQGDSPLHF.

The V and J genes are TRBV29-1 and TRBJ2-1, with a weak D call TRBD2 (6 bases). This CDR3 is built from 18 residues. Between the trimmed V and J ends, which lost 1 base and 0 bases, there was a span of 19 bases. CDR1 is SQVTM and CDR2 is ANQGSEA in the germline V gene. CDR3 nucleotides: TGCAGCGTTGAAGGGGTTAGTAGCGGCCAGAGCTCCTACAATGAGCAGTTCTTC. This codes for CSVEGVSSGQSSYNEQFF.

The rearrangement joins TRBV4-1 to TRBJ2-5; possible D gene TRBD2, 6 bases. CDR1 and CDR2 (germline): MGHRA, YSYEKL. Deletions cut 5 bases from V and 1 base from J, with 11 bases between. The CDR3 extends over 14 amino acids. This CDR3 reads CASSGTGVQETQYF. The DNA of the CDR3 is TGCGCCAGCAGCGGGACGGGGGTCCAAGAGACCCAGTACTTC.

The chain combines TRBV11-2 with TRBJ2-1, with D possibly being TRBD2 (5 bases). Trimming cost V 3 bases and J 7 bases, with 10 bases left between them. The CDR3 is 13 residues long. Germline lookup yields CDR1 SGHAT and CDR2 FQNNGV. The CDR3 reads CASSFGSPNEQFF. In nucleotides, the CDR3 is TGTGCCAGCAGCTTTGGGAGTCCGAATGAGCAGTTCTTC.

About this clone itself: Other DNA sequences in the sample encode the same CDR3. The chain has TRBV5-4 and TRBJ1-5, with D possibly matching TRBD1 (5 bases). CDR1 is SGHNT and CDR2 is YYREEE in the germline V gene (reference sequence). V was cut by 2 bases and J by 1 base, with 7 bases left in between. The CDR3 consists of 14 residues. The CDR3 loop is CASSFGGSNQPQHF. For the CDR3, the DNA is TGTGCCAGCAGCTTTGGGGGAAGCAATCAGCCCCAGCATTTT.

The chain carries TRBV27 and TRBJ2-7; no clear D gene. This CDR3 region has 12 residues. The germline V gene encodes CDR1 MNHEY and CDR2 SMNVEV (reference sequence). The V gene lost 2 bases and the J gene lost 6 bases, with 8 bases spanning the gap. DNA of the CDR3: TGTGCCAGCAGTTTAGGAGACTCCGAGCAGTACTTC. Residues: CASSLGDSEQYF.

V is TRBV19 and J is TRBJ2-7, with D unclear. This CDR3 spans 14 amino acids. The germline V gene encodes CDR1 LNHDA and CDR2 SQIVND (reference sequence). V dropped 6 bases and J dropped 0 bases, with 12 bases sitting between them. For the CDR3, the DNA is TGTGCCAGTAGGTCTCCGTGGGGCTCCTACGAGCAGTACTTC. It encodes CASRSPWGSYEQYF.

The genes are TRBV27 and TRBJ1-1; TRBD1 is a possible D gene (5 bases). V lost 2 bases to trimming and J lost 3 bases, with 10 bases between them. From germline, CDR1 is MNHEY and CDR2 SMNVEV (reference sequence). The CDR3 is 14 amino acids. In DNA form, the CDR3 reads TGTGCCAGCAGTTTAGAGCGGGGACACACTGAAGCTTTCTTT. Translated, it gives CASSLERGHTEAFF.

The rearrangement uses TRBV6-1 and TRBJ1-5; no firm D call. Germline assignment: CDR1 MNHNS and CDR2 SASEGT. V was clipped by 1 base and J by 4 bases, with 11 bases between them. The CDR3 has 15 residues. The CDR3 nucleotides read TGTGCCAGCAGTGAAGAGGGCACATGGAATCAGCCCCAGCATTTT. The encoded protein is CASSEEGTWNQPQHF.

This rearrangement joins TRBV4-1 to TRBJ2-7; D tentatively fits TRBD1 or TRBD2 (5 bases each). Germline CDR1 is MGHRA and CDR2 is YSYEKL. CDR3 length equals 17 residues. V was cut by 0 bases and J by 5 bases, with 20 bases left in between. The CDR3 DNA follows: TGCGCCAGCAGCCAAGATAAGTTTTCAGGGATGGAGGACGAGCAGTACTTC. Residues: CASSQDKFSGMEDEQYF.

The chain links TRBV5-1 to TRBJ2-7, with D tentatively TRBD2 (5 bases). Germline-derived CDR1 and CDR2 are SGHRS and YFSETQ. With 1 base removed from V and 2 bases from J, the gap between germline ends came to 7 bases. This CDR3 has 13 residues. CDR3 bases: TGCGCCAGCAGCTTGCTGGAGGCCTACGAGCAGTACTTC. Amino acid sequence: CASSLLEAYEQYF.

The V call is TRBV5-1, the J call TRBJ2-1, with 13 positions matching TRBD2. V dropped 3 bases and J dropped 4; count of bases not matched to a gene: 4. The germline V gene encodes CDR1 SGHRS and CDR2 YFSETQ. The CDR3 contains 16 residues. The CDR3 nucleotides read TGCGCCAGCAGCTGGGGACTAGCGGGAAGATACAATGAGCAGTTCTTC. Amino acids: CASSWGLAGRYNEQFF. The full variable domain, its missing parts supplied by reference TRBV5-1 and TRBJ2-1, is KAGVTQTPRYLIKTRGQQVTLSCSPISGHRSVSWYQQTPGQGLQFLFEYFSETQRNKGNFPGRFSGRQFSNSRSEMNVSTLELGDSALYLCASSWGLAGRYNEQFFGPGTRLTVL.

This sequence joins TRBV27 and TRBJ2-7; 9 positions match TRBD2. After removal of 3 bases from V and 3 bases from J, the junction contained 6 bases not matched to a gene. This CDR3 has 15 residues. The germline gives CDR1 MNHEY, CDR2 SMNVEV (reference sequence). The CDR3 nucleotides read TGTGCCAGCAGTTTGGGTAGCGGGAGAAGCTACGAGCAGTACTTC. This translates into CASSLGSGRSYEQYF.

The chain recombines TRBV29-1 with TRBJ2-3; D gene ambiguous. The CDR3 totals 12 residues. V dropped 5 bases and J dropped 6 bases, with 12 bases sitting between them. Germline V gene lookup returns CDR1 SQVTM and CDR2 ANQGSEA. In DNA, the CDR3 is TGCAGCGTTTTTCCAGGAACCGATACGCAGTATTTT. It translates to CSVFPGTDTQYF.

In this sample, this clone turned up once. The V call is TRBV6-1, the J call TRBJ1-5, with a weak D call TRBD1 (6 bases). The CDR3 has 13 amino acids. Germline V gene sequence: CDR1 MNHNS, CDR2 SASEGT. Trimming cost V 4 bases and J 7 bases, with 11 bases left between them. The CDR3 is CASSGIRGQPQHF. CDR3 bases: TGTGCCAGCAGTGGGATAAGGGGGCAGCCCCAGCATTTT.

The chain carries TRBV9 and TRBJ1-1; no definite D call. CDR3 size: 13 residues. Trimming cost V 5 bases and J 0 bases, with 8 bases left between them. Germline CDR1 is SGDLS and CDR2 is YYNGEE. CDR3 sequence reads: CASRSGVNTEAFF. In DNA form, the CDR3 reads TGTGCCAGCAGGTCGGGAGTGAACACTGAAGCTTTCTTT.

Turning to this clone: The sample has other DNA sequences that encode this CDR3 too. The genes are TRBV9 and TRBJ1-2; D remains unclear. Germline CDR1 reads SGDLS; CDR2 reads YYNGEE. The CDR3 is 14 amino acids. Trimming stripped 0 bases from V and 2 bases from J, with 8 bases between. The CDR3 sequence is CASSVGGSNYGYTF. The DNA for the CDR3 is TGTGCCAGCAGCGTAGGTGGGTCGAACTATGGCTACACCTTC.

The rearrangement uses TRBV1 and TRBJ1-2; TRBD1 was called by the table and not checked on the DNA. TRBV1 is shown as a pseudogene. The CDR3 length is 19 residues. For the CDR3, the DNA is TGCACCAGCAGCCAAGATTCTCCCCCGAGACAGGGGTCAGGCTATGGCTACACCTTC. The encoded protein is CTSSQDSPPRQGSGYGYTF.

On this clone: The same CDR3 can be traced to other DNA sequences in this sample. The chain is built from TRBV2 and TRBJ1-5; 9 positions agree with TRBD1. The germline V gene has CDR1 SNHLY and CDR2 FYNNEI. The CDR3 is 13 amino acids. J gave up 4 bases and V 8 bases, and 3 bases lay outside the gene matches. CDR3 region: CASRGQGNQPQHF. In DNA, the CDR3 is TGTGCCAGCCGGGGACAGGGAAATCAGCCCCAGCATTTT.

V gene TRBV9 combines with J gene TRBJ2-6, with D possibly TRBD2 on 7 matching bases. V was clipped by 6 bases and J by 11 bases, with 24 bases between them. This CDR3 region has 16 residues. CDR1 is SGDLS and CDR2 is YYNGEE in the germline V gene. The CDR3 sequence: CASNAKRPGEGDVLTF. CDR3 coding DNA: TGTGCCAGCAATGCAAAGCGGCCAGGGGAGGGAGACGTCCTGACTTTC.